Following are 30 T cell receptor beta chains from one sample sequenced in a study of T cell repertoires in cytomegalovirus infection. TCRdb called the reads again in MiXCR, with one record for every CDR3 protein. Of roughly 500,000 distinct CDR3 sequences in the sample, around 35% were seen once. What these receptors recognize is not known. Sequenced here: cultured PBMCs, sampled from culture after CMV antigen stimulation. The source of these receptors is a human donor in good health (CMV status not recorded). Some clones in this sample may be carry-over from other donors' samples.

The chain employs TRBV11-3 and TRBJ2-1; 9 bases are a match to TRBD2. This CDR3 region has 16 residues. V lost 3 bases and J lost 7; bases outside the gene matches: 10. CDR1 is SGHNT, CDR2 YENEEA, per germline. Here the CDR3 reads CASSLIAGVYFNEQFF. The CDR3 bases are TGTGCCAGCAGCTTGATAGCGGGAGTGTATTTTAATGAGCAGTTCTTC.

This clonotype was counted a few times. The rearrangement joins TRBV10-3 to TRBJ2-5, with D perhaps matching TRBD2 (5 bases). The CDR3 extends over 14 amino acids. CDR1 and CDR2 from the germline V gene are ENHRY and SYGVKD. Trimming shortened V by 0 bases and J by 4 bases, and 9 bases separated the two germline ends. CDR3 sequence: CAISESRGRETQYF. The CDR3 nucleotides are TGTGCCATCAGTGAGTCACGTGGGAGAGAGACCCAGTACTTC.

This clonotype has ten or more counts. V is TRBV12-3 or TRBV12-4 and J is TRBJ1-1, with 7 bases aligning to TRBD1. After removal of 5 bases from V and 1 base from J, the junction contained 4 bases not matched to a gene. The CDR3 contains 14 residues. The CDR3, as DNA: TGTGCCAGCAGTCCAAGGACAGGGAACACTGAAGCTTTCTTT. Amino acids: CASSPRTGNTEAFF.

For this clonotype: A junction end diverges from the germline sequence, so it may reflect a read error. V gene TRBV6-8 combines with J gene TRBJ2-3; possibly TRBD1 or TRBD2 for D (5 bases each). The germline CDR1 and CDR2 sequences are MNHGY and SAAAGT. This CDR3 has 12 residues. The CDR3, as DNA: TGTGCCAGCAGAGGGACCCGGGACCCCGGGCTTTTT. This gives the protein CASRGTRDPGLF.

The chain carries TRBV19 and TRBJ2-1; 8 nucleotides align to TRBD2. The junction had 5 bases not matched to a gene; V was cut back by 2 bases and J by 8 bases. CDR3 length equals 14 residues. Germline V CDR1 and CDR2: LNHDA, SQIVND (reference sequence). The CDR3 sequence is CASSIRGTRDEQFF. The DNA of the CDR3 is TGTGCCAGTAGTATAAGGGGGACTAGGGATGAGCAGTTCTTC.

V and J are TRBV5-8 and TRBJ1-6; no definite D call. V was cut by 2 bases and J by 8 bases, with 8 bases left in between. This CDR3 is built from 13 residues. CDR1 is SGHTS and CDR2 is YDEGEE in the germline V gene. The CDR3 DNA follows: TGTGCCAGCAGCTTATGGAGAGATTCACCCCTCCACTTT. Translating it yields CASSLWRDSPLHF.

This rearrangement joins TRBV18 to TRBJ2-3; tentative D call: TRBD1 (6 bases). Trimming pared 3 bases from V and 2 bases from J, leaving 15 bases between. Germline CDR1 is KGHSH and CDR2 is LQKENI. The CDR3 consists of 16 residues. The CDR3 nucleotides read TGTGCCAGCTCACCCGGTACAGGGCCCTTCACAGATACGCAGTATTTT. Encoded protein: CASSPGTGPFTDTQYF.

This clonotype was detected once. V and J are TRBV15 and TRBJ2-1; 7 bases line up with TRBD2. Trimming cost V 4 bases and J 4 bases; bases outside gene matches: 10. Germline V CDR1 and CDR2: LNHNV, YYDKDF (reference sequence). The CDR3 length is 16 residues. Here the CDR3 reads CATSTLGGWGYNEQFF. In nucleotides, the CDR3 is TGTGCCACCAGCACTCTGGGGGGGTGGGGGTACAATGAGCAGTTCTTC.

This clonotype occurred a few times. This chain links TRBV28 with TRBJ1-1; weak D call: TRBD1 (5 bases). Germline V gives CDR1 MDHEN, CDR2 SYDVKM. Between the trimmed V and J ends, which lost 5 bases and 6 bases, there was a span of 16 bases. This CDR3 comprises 14 residues. The CDR3 nucleotides read TGTGCCAGCAGTCTAGGACACCGGGTACCTGAAGCTTTCTTT. It codes for CASSLGHRVPEAFF.

The chain links TRBV6-5 to TRBJ1-4; TRBD1 aligns across 7 bases. From germline, CDR1 is MNHEY and CDR2 SVGAGI. The CDR3 is made up of 15 amino acids. V trimming: 8 bases; J trimming: 5 bases; junction bases outside the gene matches: 11. Here the CDR3 reads CASRPYGTENEKLFF. In DNA, the CDR3 is TGTGCCAGCCGTCCTTACGGGACAGAGAATGAAAAACTGTTTTTT.

This clonotype appeared a single time. Mismatch with germline at one junction end may stem from a read error. This chain joins TRBV4-1 and TRBJ2-1; a possible D gene is TRBD2 (7 bases). Germline-derived CDR1 and CDR2 are MGHRA and YSYEKL. CDR3 size: 16 residues. The CDR3 DNA reads TGTGCCAGCAGCCCGATAGGGGGGGGCTCCTACAATGAGCAGTTCTTC. This translates into CASSPIGGGSYNEQFF.

This rearrangement joins TRBV7-9 to TRBJ1-1, with D possibly TRBD1 on 5 matching bases. CDR1 is SEHNR, CDR2 FQNEAQ, per germline (reference sequence). Trimming shortened V by 1 base and J by 4 bases, and 10 bases separated the two germline ends. CDR3 length equals 14 residues. The CDR3, as DNA: TGTGCCAGCAGCTTAGAGTGGGGGAGCACTGAAGCTTTCTTT. Amino acid sequence: CASSLEWGSTEAFF.

The rearrangement joins TRBV7-3 to TRBJ2-4, with D possibly being TRBD1 or TRBD2 (6 bases each). The CDR3 covers 17 residues. Trimming took 5 bases from V and 0 from J, leaving 17 bases between them. Per germline, CDR1 SGHTA and CDR2 FQGTGA. The DNA for the CDR3 is TGTGCCAGCAGCACCAATAGCGGAGGGGGAGCCAAAAACATTCAGTACTTC. This translates into CASSTNSGGGAKNIQYF.

There are a few counts of this clonotype. The chain employs TRBV12-5 and TRBJ2-1; 8 bases are shared with TRBD1. The CDR3 length is 14 residues. The germline V gene encodes CDR1 LGHNT and CDR2 FRNRAP. V lost 5 bases and J lost 9; bases outside the gene matches: 9. The CDR3 nucleotides read TGTGCTAGTGGTCCCGGACAGGGAAGCGGTGAGCAGTTCTTC. Amino acid sequence: CASGPGQGSGEQFF.

The V and J genes are TRBV7-8 and TRBJ2-5; D is unclear. V lost 6 bases to trimming and J lost 7 bases, with 15 bases between them. Germline assignment: CDR1 SGHVS and CDR2 FQNEAQ. The CDR3 is 13 amino acids. DNA for the CDR3: TGTGCCAGCAGTACACTAAACGGTTGGACCCAGTACTTC. Protein: CASSTLNGWTQYF.

CDR3 region: CASSGNRGGTEAFF. CDR3 DNA: TGCGCCAGCAGTGGAAACAGGGGGGGGACTGAAGCTTTCTTT. The rearrangement uses TRBV10-2 and TRBJ1-1; 8 positions match TRBD1. The CDR3 sequence is 14 residues long. Germline CDR1 is WSHSY and CDR2 is SAAADI. The J segment lost 5 bases and the V segment lost 4 bases, leaving 6 bases of the junction unmatched.

A few counts support this clonotype. This chain joins TRBV20-1 and TRBJ2-7, with 7 bases that match TRBD2. CDR1 is DFQATT, CDR2 SNEGSKA, per germline (reference sequence). The CDR3 contains 14 residues. V shed 3 bases, J shed 1 base, and the junction held 6 bases outside the gene matches. CDR3 nucleotide sequence: TGCAGTGCTAGGGGGGTACTAGCGTCCTACGAGCAGTACTTC. It translates to CSARGVLASYEQYF.

The chain uses TRBV6-5 and TRBJ1-5; the D gene is possibly TRBD1 (6 bases). The V gene's germline CDR1 is MNHEY and CDR2 SVGAGI. V lost 5 bases and J 6 bases, leaving 17 bases between the germline ends. CDR3 length: 15 residues. CDR3 bases: TGTGCCAGCAGTGCCCACCTGGACAGCGCTCAGCCCCAGCATTTT. This encodes CASSAHLDSAQPQHF.

V and J are TRBV11-3 and TRBJ1-4; D perhaps matches TRBD1 (5 bases). Germline V gives CDR1 SGHNT, CDR2 YENEEA. The CDR3 is made up of 18 amino acids. Trimming stripped 1 base from V and 0 bases from J, with 15 bases between. The CDR3 coding sequence is TGTGCCAGCAGCTTAGCTCGGGACGCGATATCAACTAATGAAAAACTGTTTTTT. Translation gives CASSLARDAISTNEKLFF.

The rearrangement joins TRBV15 to TRBJ2-7; unclear D gene. V lost 0 bases, J lost 0 bases, and 9 bases lay in between. Germline-derived CDR1 and CDR2 are LNHNV and YYDKDF (reference sequence). The CDR3 totals 15 residues. CDR3 sequence: CATSRDRSFSYEQYV. The CDR3, as DNA: TGTGCCACCAGCAGAGACAGGTCCTTCTCCTACGAGCAGTACGTC.

The chain couples TRBV11-3 to TRBJ1-1; no clear D. The CDR3 extends over 15 amino acids. Germline values: CDR1 SGHNT, CDR2 YENEEA. Between the trimmed V and J ends, which lost 5 bases and 2 bases, there was a span of 15 bases. The CDR3 reads CASSPYYQLNTEAFF. DNA for the CDR3: TGTGCCAGCAGCCCTTATTACCAGCTAAACACTGAAGCTTTCTTT.

The V call is TRBV4-2, the J call TRBJ1-5; D ambiguous. This CDR3 comprises 15 residues. The germline gives CDR1 LGHNA, CDR2 YNFKEQ. V was pared by 0 bases and J by 5 bases, with 11 bases between. The CDR3 bases are TGTGCCAGCAGCCAAGAGGCACGGAGGGATCAGCCCCAGCATTTT. Protein: CASSQEARRDQPQHF.

This clonotype occurred a few times. The CDR3 is CASTLNRADSSYEQYF. The CDR3 region has the DNA TGTGCCAGCACCCTTAATAGGGCGGATTCCTCCTACGAGCAGTACTTC. J is TRBJ2-7 and V is TRBV7-2; unclear D gene. CDR3 length: 16 amino acids. Looked up from germline, CDR1 is SGHTA and CDR2 is FQGNSA. Trimming removed 7 bases at V and 0 bases at J, with 19 bases between.

The V and J genes are TRBV6-1 and TRBJ2-7; D is possibly TRBD1 (6 bases). This CDR3 is 11 amino acids long. CDR1 is MNHNS and CDR2 is SASEGT in the germline V gene. V gave up 5 bases and J gave up 7 bases, with 9 bases separating them. CDR3 in DNA: TGTGCCAGCAGTCCTGACAGGGAGCAGTACGTC. This codes for CASSPDREQYV.

This clonotype was observed a few times. The chain links TRBV4-3 to TRBJ1-2; D is possibly TRBD1 (5 bases). The CDR3 loop spans 17 amino acids. The V and J ends lost 1 base and 0 bases respectively, with 15 bases between them. The germline V gene encodes CDR1 LGHNA and CDR2 YSLEER. This CDR3 reads CASSQARTSSSNYGYTF. The DNA of the CDR3 is TGCGCCAGCAGCCAAGCTCGGACAAGCTCTTCTAACTATGGCTACACCTTC.

The chain has TRBV6-2 or TRBV6-3 and TRBJ2-4; 7 positions match TRBD1. In germline, CDR1 is MNHEY, CDR2 SVGEGT. J was trimmed by 3 bases and V by 2 bases; bases with no gene match: 4. This CDR3 spans 15 amino acids. CDR3 protein: CASSYGTADKNIQYF. DNA for the CDR3: TGTGCCAGCAGTTACGGGACAGCCGACAAAAACATTCAGTACTTC.

The rearrangement links TRBV7-2 to TRBJ1-6, with D perhaps TRBD1 (5 bases). V was shortened by 5 bases and J by 0 bases, with 14 bases between the two germline ends. Germline CDR1 SGHTA, CDR2 FQGNSA. The CDR3 is made up of 17 amino acids. The CDR3 bases are TGTGCCAGCAGCCCCGGTGGGGCTAGCTCCTATAATTCACCCCTCCACTTT. Translating it yields CASSPGGASSYNSPLHF.

CDR3 sequence reads: CAISESKGRNNEQFF. The CDR3 DNA sequence: TGTGCCATCAGTGAGTCGAAGGGGCGAAACAATGAGCAGTTCTTC. The chain links TRBV10-3 to TRBJ2-1, with D tentatively TRBD1 (5 bases). Trimming took off 0 bases at V and 5 bases at J, with 11 bases between the two ends. The CDR3 runs 15 residues. Per the germline V gene, CDR1 is ENHRY and CDR2 is SYGVKD.

In this sample, this clonotype turned up a few times. This sequence joins TRBV6-8 and TRBJ2-3, with a tentative D call TRBD1 (6 bases). This CDR3 contains 15 residues. V lost 4 bases to trimming and J lost 6 bases, with 17 bases between them. Per the germline V gene, CDR1 is MNHGY and CDR2 is SAAAGT. The DNA of the CDR3 is TGTGCCAGCAGTTCCACAGGGACCTTTGGGGATACGCAGTATTTT. This sequence encodes CASSSTGTFGDTQYF.

The chain carries TRBV19 and TRBJ2-5; D unresolved. The CDR3 runs to 11 residues. From germline, CDR1 is LNHDA and CDR2 SQIVND (reference sequence). V dropped 8 bases and J dropped 1 base, with 5 bases sitting between them. CDR3 nucleotide sequence: TGTGCCAGTGGTTTCCAAGAGACCCAGTACTTC. Protein: CASGFQETQYF.